Each of the 12 T cell receptor beta chains below was sequenced from the same sample in a study of blood T cell repertoires in COVID-19. The assay was immunoSEQ multiplex PCR, and TCRdb's table has in-frame clones only and misses some. The data contain nearly 200,000 clones, roughly nine tenths of them singletons. The sample taken for sequencing was PBMCs or T cells enriched from blood (not recorded which). The receptors shown here come from a woman younger than 35 who had recovered from COVID-19.

This clone has more than one count but fewer than ten. The chain uses TRBV2 and TRBJ1-1; possibly TRBD1 for D (5 bases). Germline V gene data show CDR1 as SNHLY and CDR2 as FYNNEI. This CDR3 has 12 amino acids. V was clipped by 7 bases and J by 11 bases, with 17 bases between them. CDR3 DNA: TGTGCCAGCACAGATGACAGATCGGCCGCTTTCTTT. Protein product: CASTDDRSAAFF.

The chain couples TRBV23-1 to TRBJ1-2; TRBD1 agrees at 7 bases. TRBV23-1 is treated as an ORF (open reading frame) with a function not yet certain. The CDR3 consists of 17 residues. V dropped 4 bases and J dropped 2; count of bases not matched to a gene: 13. The CDR3 loop is CASSPQQGRPGNYGYTF. The CDR3, as DNA: TGCGCCAGCAGTCCACAACAGGGGCGTCCAGGAAACTATGGCTACACCTTC.

This clone has a single count. The chain employs TRBV5-1 and TRBJ2-3; D uncertain. With 4 bases removed from V and 1 base from J, the gap between germline ends came to 16 bases. CDR1 and CDR2 from the germline V gene are SGHRS and YFSETQ. The CDR3 totals 16 residues. The CDR3 loop reads CASSPPGASGTDTQYF. CDR3 nucleotide sequence: TGCGCCAGCAGCCCACCAGGCGCTTCGGGCACAGATACGCAGTATTTT. Full variable domain (remainder filled in from reference TRBV5-1 and TRBJ2-3): KAGVTQTPRYLIKTRGQQVTLSCSPISGHRSVSWYQQTPGQGLQFLFEYFSETQRNKGNFPGRFSGRQFSNSRSEMNVSTLELGDSALYLCASSPPGASGTDTQYFGPGTRLTVL.

J is TRBJ2-2 and V is TRBV4-2; 10 nucleotides align to TRBD2. The length of the CDR3 is 17 residues. Germline-derived CDR1 and CDR2 are LGHNA and YNFKEQ. After removal of 4 bases from V and 4 bases from J, the junction contained 9 bases not matched to a gene. This CDR3 is CASSRVLAGLITGELFF. The CDR3 DNA follows: TGTGCCAGCAGCCGGGTACTAGCGGGGTTGATCACCGGGGAGCTGTTTTTT.

The V call is TRBV7-9, the J call TRBJ2-5, with D possibly matching TRBD2 (5 bases). Germline CDR1 and CDR2: SEHNR and FQNEAQ (reference sequence). The V and J ends lost 3 bases and 2 bases respectively, with 10 bases between them. The CDR3 consists of 14 residues. The CDR3 nucleotides are TGTGCCAGCAGCTTGAGCGGAGGACAAGAGACCCAGTACTTC. This encodes CASSLSGGQETQYF.

This clone was seen only once. This chain joins TRBV4-2 and TRBJ2-5, with 8 bases lining up with TRBD2. J gave up 5 bases and V 1 base, and 6 bases lay outside the gene matches. The germline gives CDR1 LGHNA, CDR2 YNFKEQ. The CDR3 is 15 residues long. The chain's CDR3 is CASSQGSGGPETQYF. In DNA, the CDR3 is TGTGCCAGCAGCCAAGGAAGCGGGGGTCCGGAGACCCAGTACTTC.

The chain has TRBV13 and TRBJ1-2; no clear D. This CDR3 region has 18 residues. From germline, CDR1 is PRHDT and CDR2 FYEKMQ (reference sequence). V lost 4 bases to trimming and J lost 0 bases, with 21 bases between them. The CDR3 sequence: CASSSPFGPHVSNYGYTF. In DNA form, the CDR3 reads TGTGCCAGCAGCTCACCTTTTGGGCCTCATGTATCTAACTATGGCTACACCTTC.

This clone was counted once. This chain connects TRBV7-2 to TRBJ1-2; D gene uncertain. This CDR3 contains 13 residues. V was trimmed by 1 base and J by 8 bases, leaving 11 bases between them. Germline loops: CDR1 SGHTA, CDR2 FQGNSA. The CDR3 sequence: CASSLDLVRGYTF. The CDR3 DNA is TGTGCCAGCAGCTTAGACCTCGTCCGGGGCTACACCTTC.

The gene calls are TRBV6-4 and TRBJ1-6; TRBD1 might be the D (6 bases). The CDR3 sequence is 17 residues long. Germline values: CDR1 MRHNA, CDR2 SNTAGT. The germline V and J ends were trimmed by 5 bases and 0 bases, with 14 bases remaining between them. The CDR3 DNA reads TGTGCCAGCAGTTCCGATATGGACAGCTCCTATAATTCACCCCTCCACTTT. Translation: CASSSDMDSSYNSPLHF.

V is TRBV3-1 (or the pseudogene TRBV3-2) and J is TRBJ1-1; no reliable D call. This CDR3 spans 14 amino acids. V lost 3 bases and J lost 6, with 14 bases in between. Germline V gives CDR1 LGHDT, CDR2 YNNKEL (reference sequence). CDR3 residues: CASSQARERAEAFF. CDR3 DNA: TGTGCCAGCAGCCAGGCACGGGAGCGCGCTGAAGCTTTCTTT.

The chain joins TRBV15 to TRBJ1-5; 8 bases fit TRBD1. Germline assignment: CDR1 LNHNV and CDR2 YYDKDF (reference sequence). The CDR3 is made up of 16 amino acids. V lost 6 bases and J lost 4; bases outside the gene matches: 11. CDR3 nucleotides: TGTGCCACCAGACGGGACAGGAGCTTGATAAATCAGCCCCAGCATTTT. Its translation is CATRRDRSLINQPQHF.

The V gene is TRBV2, the J gene TRBJ1-4, with D uncertain. V shed 4 bases and J shed 7 bases, with 13 bases lying between them. CDR3 size: 14 residues. The germline CDR1 and CDR2 sequences are SNHLY and FYNNEI. The CDR3 nucleotides are TGTGCCAGCAGTGGGGGTGGAGGAGGTGAAAAACTGTTTTTT. Translated, it gives CASSGGGGGEKLFF.